These T cell receptor beta chains were read from a single sample in a study of T-cell reconstitution after alpha-beta-depleted transplantation in children. One entry per CDR3 protein results from TCRdb running MiXCR on the PCR reads. The sample has about 230,000 distinct CDR3 sequences, more than 10% seen once. The sequences come from PBMCs from the stem cell graft donor, collected from the stem cell graft. The receptors were sampled from a human donor who donated a stem cell graft to a child with acute lymphoblastic leukemia. Both conserved end residues are part of each CDR3. D genes are given only for firm matches. Size values are once, few and many counts, or a class for expanded clones, and some rows have none.

size: many
D: .
J: TRBJ1-2
V: TRBV20-1
DNA: TGCAGTGCTGAGAACAGGGACACCAACTATGGCTACACCTTC
CDR3: CSAENRDTNYGYTF

size: many
D: TRBD2
J: TRBJ2-3
V: TRBV24-1
DNA: TGTGCCGCCGGGGGGGCCGGCACAGATACGCAGTATTTT
CDR3: CAAGGAGTDTQYF

size: many
D: .
J: TRBJ1-1
V: TRBV7-9
DNA: TGTGCCAGCAGCTTAGAAGCTTCTGTGAGCACTGAAGCTTTCTTT
CDR3: CASSLEASVSTEAFF

size: many
D: .
J: TRBJ2-1
V: TRBV12-3/TRBV12-4
DNA: TGTGCCAGCAGTTTATGGGTAGCTACCGACTCCTACAATGAGCAGTTCTTC
CDR3: CASSLWVATDSYNEQFF

size: many
D: TRBD1
J: TRBJ1-5
V: TRBV7-2
DNA: TGTGCCAGCAGCCCTGGGACAGGTCGGGATCAGCCCCAGCATTTT
CDR3: CASSPGTGRDQPQHF

size: few
D: .
J: TRBJ2-7
V: TRBV20-1
DNA: TGCAGTGCCCTCCCCGGACCACTACTCGAGCAGTACTTC
CDR3: CSALPGPLLEQYF

size: many
D: TRBD2
J: TRBJ2-5
V: TRBV29-1
DNA: TGCAGCGTTCGAACTAGCGGGGGCTATCAAGAGACCCAGTACTTC
CDR3: CSVRTSGGYQETQYF

size: few
D: TRBD1
J: TRBJ2-5
V: TRBV18
DNA: TGTGCCAGCTCACCAGAACAGGGGGCGAATCGAGAGACCCAGTACTTC
CDR3: CASSPEQGANRETQYF

size: many
D: .
J: TRBJ2-5
V: TRBV29-1
DNA: TGCAGCGTTGTCCCAGCTGATTTATCTCTGGAGACCCAGTACTTC
CDR3: CSVVPADLSLETQYF

size: many
D: .
J: TRBJ2-3
V: TRBV10-3
DNA: TGTGCCATCAGAGACGGATACTCGGGCCCATATGGGCCAGATACGCAGTATTTT
CDR3: CAIRDGYSGPYGPDTQYF

size: many
D: TRBD1
J: TRBJ1-5
V: TRBV10-3
DNA: TGTGCCAGCGTGGACAGGCTCAATCAGCCCCAGCATTTT
CDR3: CASVDRLNQPQHF

size: many
D: .
J: TRBJ2-1
V: TRBV20-1
DNA: TGCAGTGCTAGTAGACTTATTAACAATGAGCAGTTCTTC
CDR3: CSASRLINNEQFF

size: many
D: TRBD1
J: TRBJ1-1
V: TRBV6-1
DNA: TGTGCCAGCAGCCCACAGGGGATGACTGAAGCTTTCTTT
CDR3: CASSPQGMTEAFF

size: many
D: .
J: TRBJ2-7
V: TRBV28
DNA: TGTGCCAGCAGTTTGGATCAACAGGACTACGAGCAGTACTTC
CDR3: CASSLDQQDYEQYF

size: many
D: .
J: TRBJ1-1
V: TRBV14
DNA: TGTGCCAGCAGCCAGCTTTTTGGGGCCACTGAAGCTTTCTTT
CDR3: CASSQLFGATEAFF

size: many
D: .
J: TRBJ2-3
V: TRBV7-2
DNA: TGTGCCAGCAGCCTATACTGGGAGACTCGCACAGATACGCAGTATTTT
CDR3: CASSLYWETRTDTQYF

size: many
D: .
J: TRBJ2-3
V: TRBV10-3
DNA: TGTGCCATCAGAGTTGGGGGAAGCACAGATACGCAGTATTTT
CDR3: CAIRVGGSTDTQYF

size: .
D: .
J: TRBJ2-3
V: TRBV24-1
DNA: TGTGCCACCAGAAGCAGTTGGGGCCGAGATACGCAGTATTTT
CDR3: CATRSSWGRDTQYF

size: .
D: .
J: TRBJ2-3
V: TRBV20-1
DNA: TGCAGTGCTAGTGTCGGGAGTAATCCAGATACGCAGTATTTT
CDR3: CSASVGSNPDTQYF

size: many
D: .
J: TRBJ1-2
V: TRBV7-9
DNA: TGTGCCAGCAGCTTAAACGGGGGCGCAAATGGCTACACCTTC
CDR3: CASSLNGGANGYTF

size: .
D: .
J: TRBJ1-3
V: TRBV6-2/TRBV6-3
DNA: TGTGCCAGCAGCCCCCTCATCACAGGGACTGGAAACACCATATATTTT
CDR3: CASSPLITGTGNTIYF

size: many
D: .
J: TRBJ2-2
V: TRBV4-3
DNA: TGCGCCAGCAGCCAAGTTTCTTATCGGAACACCGGGGAGCTGTTTTTT
CDR3: CASSQVSYRNTGELFF

size: many
D: .
J: TRBJ1-1
V: TRBV6-1
DNA: TGTGCCAGCAAAAACAGCTGGATGAACACTGAAGCTTTCTTT
CDR3: CASKNSWMNTEAFF

size: few
D: .
J: TRBJ2-6
V: TRBV7-9
DNA: TGTGCCAGCAGCCCACCGGGGGCAGGATATGGGGCCAACGTCCTGACTTTC
CDR3: CASSPPGAGYGANVLTF

size: many
D: .
J: TRBJ2-3
V: TRBV10-1
DNA: TGCGCCAGCAGTCCCACGCCTGTGGATACGCAGTATTTT
CDR3: CASSPTPVDTQYF

size: many
D: .
J: TRBJ2-2
V: TRBV28
DNA: TGTGCCAGCAGTTGGGGCGCCGGGGAGCTGTTTTTT
CDR3: CASSWGAGELFF

size: many
D: TRBD1
J: TRBJ1-1
V: TRBV5-1
DNA: TGCGCCAGCAGCCTCGGACAGGTGAACACTGAAGCTTTCTTT
CDR3: CASSLGQVNTEAFF

size: .
D: .
J: TRBJ2-7
V: TRBV18
DNA: TGTGCCAGCTCACCCCCCCAGGGGCTTTTGGGCGAGCAGTACTTC
CDR3: CASSPPQGLLGEQYF